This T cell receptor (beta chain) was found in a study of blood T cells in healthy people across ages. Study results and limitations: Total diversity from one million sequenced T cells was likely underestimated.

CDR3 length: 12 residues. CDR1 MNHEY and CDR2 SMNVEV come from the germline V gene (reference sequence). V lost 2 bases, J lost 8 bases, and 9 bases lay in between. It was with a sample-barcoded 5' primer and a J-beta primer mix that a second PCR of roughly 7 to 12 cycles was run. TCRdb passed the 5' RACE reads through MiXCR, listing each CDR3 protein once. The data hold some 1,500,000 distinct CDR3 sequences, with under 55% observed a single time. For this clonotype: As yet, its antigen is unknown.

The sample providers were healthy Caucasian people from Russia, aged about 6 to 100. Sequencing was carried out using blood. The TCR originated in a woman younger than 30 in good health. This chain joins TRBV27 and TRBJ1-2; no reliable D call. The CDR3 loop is CASSLKGLGYTF. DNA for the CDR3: TGTGCCAGCAGTTTAAAGGGTCTGGGCTACACCTTC.